A single sample is the source of the 22 T cell receptor beta chains below, sequenced in a study of cytomegalovirus exposure and HLA in healthy donors. The PCR used 60 Vbeta and 13 Jbeta primers. Repertoires were generated with immunoSEQ multiplex PCR, while TCRdb's copy carries only in-frame clones and drops some. The sample lists approximately 260,000 clones, around nine tenths seen once, with about 1.8% in the top ten. Specimen: PBMCs. These TCRs come from a girl aged 2 to 9 in good health and CMV-seronegative.

This rearrangement joins TRBV7-6 to TRBJ2-7; 7 bases map to TRBD2. The J segment lost 2 bases and the V segment lost 4 bases, leaving 2 bases of the junction unmatched. The CDR3 contains 13 residues. CDR1 SGHVS and CDR2 FNYEAQ come from the germline V gene. CDR3 in DNA: TGTGCCAGCAGCTGGGGACTACCCTACGAGCAGTACTTC. Protein: CASSWGLPYEQYF.

V usage is TRBV7-6 and J usage is TRBJ2-2; tentatively, D is TRBD2 (5 bases). Germline V gene lookup returns CDR1 SGHVS and CDR2 FNYEAQ. The germline V and J ends were trimmed by 5 bases and 4 bases, with 8 bases remaining between them. The CDR3 is made up of 13 amino acids. CDR3 protein: CASSRLRTGELFF. In nucleotides, the CDR3 is TGTGCCAGCAGCAGACTACGCACCGGGGAGCTGTTTTTT.

The chain recombines TRBV20-1 with TRBJ2-1; the D is unclear. The CDR3 covers 10 residues. V lost 6 bases, J lost 9 bases, and 9 bases lay in between. Germline-derived CDR1 and CDR2 are DFQATT and SNEGSKA (reference sequence). The CDR3 nucleotides are TGCAGTGCCTTCAGTGGTGAGCAGTTCTTC. It translates to CSAFSGEQFF.

In regard to this clone: The junction shows a germline mismatch at one end, possibly a read error. V gene TRBV9 combines with J gene TRBJ2-1; 11 nucleotides match TRBD1. The germline V gene has CDR1 SGDLS and CDR2 YYNGEE. There are 16 residues in the CDR3. CDR3 protein: CASSVGGDRGDLGGIF. DNA of the CDR3: TGTGCCAGCAGCGTAGGAGGGGACAGGGGGGACCTCGGAGGGATCTTC.

V and J are TRBV7-9 and TRBJ2-1; 8 bases align to TRBD2. The CDR3 spans 13 residues. Per the germline V gene, CDR1 is SEHNR and CDR2 is FQNEAQ (reference sequence). The V and J ends lost 5 bases and 6 bases, in that order; junction bases with no gene match: 3. The CDR3 DNA is TGTGCCAGCAGCCGGGAGGGCCCCAATGAGCAGTTCTTC. Translated, it gives CASSREGPNEQFF.

This chain connects TRBV6-1 to TRBJ2-7; 13 bases are shared with TRBD2. CDR1 MNHNS and CDR2 SASEGT come from the germline V gene. V was clipped by 4 bases and J by 0 bases; unmatched bases: 12. The CDR3 runs to 19 residues. CDR3 in amino acids: CASSGSRGLAGLYSYEQYF. The DNA of the CDR3 is TGTGCCAGCAGTGGATCGAGGGGACTAGCGGGGTTATACTCCTACGAGCAGTACTTC.

CDR3 region: CASSVDRQRASPLHF. The CDR3 coding sequence is TGTGCCAGCAGCGTTGACAGACAGCGTGCTTCACCCCTCCACTTT. V usage is TRBV6-1 and J usage is TRBJ1-6; TRBD1 might be the D (5 bases). Germline V gene sequence: CDR1 MNHNS, CDR2 SASEGT. V dropped 6 bases and J dropped 9 bases, with 18 bases sitting between them. CDR3 length: 15 amino acids.

Only one count was recorded for this clone. The chain carries TRBV28 and TRBJ2-7; possibly TRBD2 for D (7 bases). The V end was cut by 8 bases, the J end by 4 bases, with 15 bases between. Germline CDR1 reads MDHEN; CDR2 reads SYDVKM. The CDR3 has 13 amino acids. CDR3: CASGGGRSYEQYF. The DNA of the CDR3 is TGTGCCAGCGGGGGCGGGAGATCGTACGAGCAGTACTTC. The full variable domain, rest sourced from reference TRBV28 and TRBJ2-7, is DVKVTQSSRYLVKRTGEKVFLECVQDMDHENMFWYRQDPGLGLRLIYFSYDVKMKEKGDIPEGYSVSREKKERFSLILESASTNQTSMYLCASGGGRSYEQYFGPGTRLTVT.

This clone was detected only once. V and J are TRBV6-5 and TRBJ1-5, with 7 bases matching TRBD1. Germline V CDR1 and CDR2: MNHEY, SVGAGI. V trimming: 7 bases; J trimming: 8 bases; junction bases outside the gene matches: 11. CDR3 length: 14 amino acids. The CDR3 here is CASTRRQGGKPQHF. Written as DNA, the CDR3 is TGTGCCAGCACCCGGCGGCAGGGGGGAAAGCCCCAGCATTTT.

The chain combines TRBV5-1 with TRBJ2-7, with 8 bases identical to TRBD1. Per germline, CDR1 SGHRS and CDR2 YFSETQ. The CDR3 loop spans 14 amino acids. V was pared by 5 bases and J by 4 bases, with 8 bases of the junction left unmatched. The CDR3 DNA follows: TGCGCCAGCAGACAGGGGGAGCGGTTGTACGAGCAGTACTTC. As protein: CASRQGERLYEQYF.

This chain links TRBV5-4 with TRBJ1-5, with D perhaps TRBD1 (6 bases). Germline assignment: CDR1 SGHNT and CDR2 YYREEE (reference sequence). The germline V and J ends were trimmed by 4 bases and 1 base, with 18 bases remaining between them. The CDR3 is made up of 17 amino acids. The CDR3 DNA reads TGTGCCAGCAGCCTCGGGGGCGGGGGCGTCAGCAATCAGCCCCAGCATTTT. Amino acid sequence: CASSLGGGGVSNQPQHF.

V is TRBV13 and J is TRBJ2-7; the D gene is possibly TRBD1 (5 bases). Trimming removed 2 bases from V and 0 bases from J, with 8 bases in between. This CDR3 has 14 amino acids. CDR1 is PRHDT, CDR2 FYEKMQ, per germline (reference sequence). The DNA for the CDR3 is TGTGCCAGCAGCTTACAGGGTAGCTCCTACGAGCAGTACTTC. The encoded protein is CASSLQGSSYEQYF.

The chain combines TRBV15 with TRBJ1-4; D is perhaps TRBD1 (5 bases). Trimming cost V 5 bases and J 8 bases, with 9 bases left between them. Germline V gene lookup returns CDR1 LNHNV and CDR2 YYDKDF (reference sequence). The CDR3 contains 12 residues. In DNA, the CDR3 is TGTGCCACCAGCCAGGGTGGGGAAAAACTGTTTTTT. Amino acids: CATSQGGEKLFF.

The V and J genes are TRBV7-9 and TRBJ2-7; D call uncertain. Germline V gene data show CDR1 as SEHNR and CDR2 as FQNEAQ (reference sequence). Trimming removed 5 bases at V and 3 bases at J, with 8 bases between. The length of the CDR3 is 12 residues. The CDR3 DNA is TGTGCCAGCAGCAAACTCGTCTACGAGCAGTACTTC. This gives the protein CASSKLVYEQYF.

The J gene is TRBJ1-5, the V gene TRBV19, with 10 bases matching TRBD1. The J segment lost 2 bases and the V segment lost 6 bases, leaving 4 bases of the junction unmatched. There are 15 residues in the CDR3. Germline loops: CDR1 LNHDA, CDR2 SQIVND (reference sequence). Here the CDR3 DNA reads TGTGCCAGTAGGACAGGGGGCGTCGGCAATCAGCCCCAGCATTTT. The encoded protein is CASRTGGVGNQPQHF.

This clone was seen more than once but under ten times. V is TRBV7-6 and J is TRBJ2-6; TRBD2 matches at 7 bases. The junction had 2 bases not matched to a gene; V was cut back by 10 bases and J by 2 bases. Germline CDR1 SGHVS, CDR2 FNYEAQ. The CDR3 sequence is 13 residues long. The CDR3 spells CATGGPGANVLTF. In nucleotides, the CDR3 is TGTGCCACGGGGGGACCTGGGGCCAACGTCCTGACTTTC.

This clone was counted a few times. This chain links TRBV12-5 with TRBJ1-1; weak D call: TRBD1 (5 bases). Per the germline V gene, CDR1 is LGHNT and CDR2 is FRNRAP. Trimming took 0 bases from V and 7 from J, leaving 9 bases between them. CDR3 length: 13 amino acids. This CDR3 reads CASGLVVTGEAFF. The CDR3 bases are TGTGCTAGTGGTTTGGTAGTCACAGGTGAAGCTTTCTTT.

This sequence joins TRBV28 and TRBJ1-3; D is uncertain. Germline lookup yields CDR1 MDHEN and CDR2 SYDVKM. CDR3 size: 15 residues. Trimming shortened V by 6 bases and J by 4 bases, and 16 bases separated the two germline ends. The chain's CDR3 is CASSYRTRAGNTIYF. The DNA for the CDR3 is TGTGCCAGCAGCTACCGGACGAGGGCGGGAAACACCATATATTTT.

The J gene is TRBJ1-2, the V gene TRBV7-8, with 7 bases identical to TRBD1. With V trimmed by 5 bases and J by 5 bases, 8 bases remained unmatched. CDR1 SGHVS and CDR2 FQNEAQ come from the germline V gene. The CDR3 loop spans 14 amino acids. Written as DNA, the CDR3 is TGTGCCAGCAGCATGGAGTCAGGGGGTTATGGCTACACCTTC. Its translation is CASSMESGGYGYTF.

This clone occurred once. The gene calls are TRBV5-5 and TRBJ2-7; no reliable D call. Germline CDR1 and CDR2: SGHKS and YYEKEE (reference sequence). The CDR3 contains 14 residues. With 0 bases removed from V and 1 base from J, the gap between germline ends came to 8 bases. CDR3 nucleotide sequence: TGTGCCAGCAGCTTGGTTCCAGGTTCCTACGAGCAGTACTTC. Protein product: CASSLVPGSYEQYF.

This chain links TRBV2 with TRBJ1-5, with D tentatively TRBD1 (6 bases). The germline CDR1 and CDR2 sequences are SNHLY and FYNNEI. The CDR3 spans 13 residues. The germline V and J ends were trimmed by 8 bases and 4 bases, with 12 bases remaining between them. CDR3 region: CASSQGQNQPQHF. The CDR3 DNA sequence: TGTGCCAGCTCCCAGGGGCAAAATCAGCCCCAGCATTTT.

This chain's CDR3 is CASSQETGQGLLAAHTDTQYF. The CDR3 region has the DNA TGTGCCAGCAGCCAAGAGACCGGGCAGGGGCTCTTAGCAGCCCACACAGATACGCAGTATTTT. This chain uses TRBV4-2 with TRBJ2-3; possible D gene TRBD1, 6 bases. The CDR3 totals 21 residues. The germline V gene encodes CDR1 LGHNA and CDR2 YNFKEQ. Trimming left V 0 bases short and J 2 bases short, with 27 bases between.